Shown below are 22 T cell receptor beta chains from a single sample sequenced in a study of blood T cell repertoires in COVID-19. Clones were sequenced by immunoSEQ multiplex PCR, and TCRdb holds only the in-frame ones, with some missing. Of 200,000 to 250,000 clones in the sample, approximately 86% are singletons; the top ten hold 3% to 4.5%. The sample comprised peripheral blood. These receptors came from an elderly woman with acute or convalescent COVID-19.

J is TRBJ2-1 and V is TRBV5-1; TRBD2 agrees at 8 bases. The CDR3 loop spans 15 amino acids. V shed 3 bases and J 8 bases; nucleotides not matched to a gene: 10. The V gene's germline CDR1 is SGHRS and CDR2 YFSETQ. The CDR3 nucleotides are TGCGCCAGCAGCTCCCGACGGGGGGGACGGGATGAGCAGTTCTTC. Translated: CASSSRRGGRDEQFF.

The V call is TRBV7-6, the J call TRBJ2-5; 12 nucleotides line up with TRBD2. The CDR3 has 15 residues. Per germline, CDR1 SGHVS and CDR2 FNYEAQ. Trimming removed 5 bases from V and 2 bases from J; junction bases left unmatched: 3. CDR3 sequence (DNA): TGTGCCAGCAGCAAACTAGCGGGGGGACAAGAGACCCAGTACTTC. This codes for CASSKLAGGQETQYF.

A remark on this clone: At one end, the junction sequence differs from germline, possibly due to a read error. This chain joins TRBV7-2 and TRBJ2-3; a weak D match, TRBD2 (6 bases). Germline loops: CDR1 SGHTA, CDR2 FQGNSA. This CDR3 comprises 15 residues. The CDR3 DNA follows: TGTGCCAGCAGCCTAGCGTTGGCTAGCACAGATACGCAGTATTTT. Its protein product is CASSLALASTDTQYF. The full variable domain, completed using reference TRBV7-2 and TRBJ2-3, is GAGVSQSPSNKVTEKGKDVELRCDPISGHTALYWYRQSLGQGLEFLIYFQGNSAPDKSGLPSDRFSAERTGGSVSTLTIQRTQQEDSAVYLCASSLALASTDTQYFGPGTRLTVL.

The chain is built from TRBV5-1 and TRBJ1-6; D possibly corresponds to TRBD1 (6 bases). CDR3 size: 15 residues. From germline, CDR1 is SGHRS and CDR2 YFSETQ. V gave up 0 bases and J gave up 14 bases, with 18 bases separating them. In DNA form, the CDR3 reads TGCGCCAGCAGCTTGGCCGGGACATCCGCTCGGTCCCTCCACTTT. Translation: CASSLAGTSARSLHF.

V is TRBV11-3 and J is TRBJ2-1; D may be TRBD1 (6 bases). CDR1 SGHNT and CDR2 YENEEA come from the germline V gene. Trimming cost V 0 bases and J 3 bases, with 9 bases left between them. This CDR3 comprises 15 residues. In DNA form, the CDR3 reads TGTGCCAGCAGCTTAGACGGGGACAACTACAATGAGCAGTTCTTC. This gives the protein CASSLDGDNYNEQFF.

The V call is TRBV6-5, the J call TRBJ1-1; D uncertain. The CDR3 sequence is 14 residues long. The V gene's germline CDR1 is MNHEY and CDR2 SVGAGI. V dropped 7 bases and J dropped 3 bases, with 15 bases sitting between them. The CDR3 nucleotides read TGTGCCAGCATCCGCCCCGGCGGTTACACTGAAGCTTTCTTT. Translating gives CASIRPGGYTEAFF.

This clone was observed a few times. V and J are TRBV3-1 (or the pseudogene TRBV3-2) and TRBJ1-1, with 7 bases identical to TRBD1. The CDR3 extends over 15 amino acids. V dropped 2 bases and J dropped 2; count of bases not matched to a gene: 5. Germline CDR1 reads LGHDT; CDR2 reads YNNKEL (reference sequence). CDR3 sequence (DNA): TGTGCCAGCAGCCAATTAGCAGGGGGAAACACTGAAGCTTTCTTT. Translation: CASSQLAGGNTEAFF.

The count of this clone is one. CDR3 amino acids: CASSQDLSIYGYTF. CDR3 bases: TGTGCCAGCAGCCAAGATCTGAGTATCTATGGCTACACCTTC. The chain is built from TRBV4-2 and TRBJ1-2, with D unclear. The CDR3 runs to 14 residues. Germline loops: CDR1 LGHNA, CDR2 YNFKEQ. V shed 0 bases and J shed 4 bases, with 9 bases lying between them.

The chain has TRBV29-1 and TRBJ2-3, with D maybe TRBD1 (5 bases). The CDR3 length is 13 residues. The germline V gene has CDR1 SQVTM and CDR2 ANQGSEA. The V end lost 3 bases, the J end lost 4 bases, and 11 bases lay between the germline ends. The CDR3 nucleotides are TGCAGCGTTGATTCTCAGGGATCAGATACGCAGTATTTT. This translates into CSVDSQGSDTQYF.

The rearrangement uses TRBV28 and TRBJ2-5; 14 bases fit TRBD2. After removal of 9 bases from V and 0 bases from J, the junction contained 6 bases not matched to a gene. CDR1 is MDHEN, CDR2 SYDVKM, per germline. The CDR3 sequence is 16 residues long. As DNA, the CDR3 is TGTGCCAGTGGACTAGCGGGGGGACTGTACCAAGAGACCCAGTACTTC. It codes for CASGLAGGLYQETQYF. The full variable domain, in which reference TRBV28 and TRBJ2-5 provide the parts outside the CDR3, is DVKVTQSSRYLVKRTGEKVFLECVQDMDHENMFWYRQDPGLGLRLIYFSYDVKMKEKGDIPEGYSVSREKKERFSLILESASTNQTSMYLCASGLAGGLYQETQYFGPGTRLLVL.

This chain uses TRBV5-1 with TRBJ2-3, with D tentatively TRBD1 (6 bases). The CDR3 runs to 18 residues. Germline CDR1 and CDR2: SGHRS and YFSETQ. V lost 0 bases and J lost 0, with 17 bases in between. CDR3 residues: CASSLVLRGSKSTDTQYF. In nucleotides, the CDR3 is TGCGCCAGCAGCTTGGTCCTGAGGGGGTCAAAAAGCACAGATACGCAGTATTTT.

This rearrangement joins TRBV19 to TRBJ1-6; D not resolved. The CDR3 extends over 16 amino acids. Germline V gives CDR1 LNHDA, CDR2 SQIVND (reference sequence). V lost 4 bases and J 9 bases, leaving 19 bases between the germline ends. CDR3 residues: CASSTTLDAGGSPLHF. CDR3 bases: TGTGCCAGTAGTACCACACTCGACGCCGGCGGTTCACCCCTCCACTTT.

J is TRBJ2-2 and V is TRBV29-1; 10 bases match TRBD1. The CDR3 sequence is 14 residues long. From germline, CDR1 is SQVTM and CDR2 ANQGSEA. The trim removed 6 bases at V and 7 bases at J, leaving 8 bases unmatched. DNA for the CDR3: TGCAGCGTCGTTCGGGGACAGGGGAGCGGGGAGCTGTTTTTT. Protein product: CSVVRGQGSGELFF.

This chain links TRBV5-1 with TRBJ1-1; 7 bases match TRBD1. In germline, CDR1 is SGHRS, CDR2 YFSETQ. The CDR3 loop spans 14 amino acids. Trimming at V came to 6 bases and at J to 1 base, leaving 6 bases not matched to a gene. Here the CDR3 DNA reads TGCGCCAGCAACTCCGGGACAGCGAACACTGAAGCTTTCTTT. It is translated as CASNSGTANTEAFF.

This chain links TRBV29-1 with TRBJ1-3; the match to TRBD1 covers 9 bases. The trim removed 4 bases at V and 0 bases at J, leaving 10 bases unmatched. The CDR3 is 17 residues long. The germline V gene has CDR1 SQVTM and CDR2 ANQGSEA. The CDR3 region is CSVGDRGMTCSGNTIYF. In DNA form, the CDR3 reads TGCAGCGTTGGCGACAGGGGGATGACCTGCTCTGGAAACACCATATATTTT.

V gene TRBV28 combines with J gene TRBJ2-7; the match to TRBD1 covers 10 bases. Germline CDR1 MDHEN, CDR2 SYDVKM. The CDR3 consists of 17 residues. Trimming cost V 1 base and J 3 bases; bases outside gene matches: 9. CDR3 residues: CASSLLGQGNKDYEQYF. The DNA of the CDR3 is TGTGCCAGCAGTTTATTGGGACAGGGGAATAAGGACTACGAGCAGTACTTC.

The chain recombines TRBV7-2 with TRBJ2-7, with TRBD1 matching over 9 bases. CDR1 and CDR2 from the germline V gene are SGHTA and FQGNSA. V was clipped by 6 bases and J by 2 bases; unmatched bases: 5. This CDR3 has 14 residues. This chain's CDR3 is CASRGTGRAYEQYF. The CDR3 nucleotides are TGTGCCAGCAGGGGGACAGGGAGAGCCTACGAGCAGTACTTC.

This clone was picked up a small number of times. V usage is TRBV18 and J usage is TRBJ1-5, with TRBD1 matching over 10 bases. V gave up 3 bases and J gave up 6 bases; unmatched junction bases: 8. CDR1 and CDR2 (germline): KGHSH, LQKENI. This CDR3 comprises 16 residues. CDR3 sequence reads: CASSPRGQGISQPQHF. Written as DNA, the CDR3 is TGTGCCAGCTCACCGAGGGGACAGGGGATTAGTCAGCCCCAGCATTTT.

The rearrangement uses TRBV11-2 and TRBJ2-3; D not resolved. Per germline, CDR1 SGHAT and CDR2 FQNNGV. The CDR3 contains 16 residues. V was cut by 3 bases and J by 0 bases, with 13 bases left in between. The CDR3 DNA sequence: TGTGCCAGCAGCTTTCTGTCGGCGACTAGCACAGATACGCAGTATTTT. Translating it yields CASSFLSATSTDTQYF.

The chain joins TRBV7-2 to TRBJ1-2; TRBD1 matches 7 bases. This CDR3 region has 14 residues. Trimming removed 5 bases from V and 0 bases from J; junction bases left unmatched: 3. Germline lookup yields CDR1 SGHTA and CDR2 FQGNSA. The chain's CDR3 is CASSEGTANYGYTF. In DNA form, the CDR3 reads TGTGCCAGCAGCGAAGGGACAGCTAACTATGGCTACACCTTC.

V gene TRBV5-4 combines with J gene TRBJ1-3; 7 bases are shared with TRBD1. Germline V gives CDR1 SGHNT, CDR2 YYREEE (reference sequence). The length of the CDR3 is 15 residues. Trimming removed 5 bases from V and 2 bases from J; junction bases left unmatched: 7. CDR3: CASSPGQIPGNTIYF. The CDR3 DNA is TGTGCCAGCAGTCCGGGACAGATTCCTGGAAACACCATATATTTT.

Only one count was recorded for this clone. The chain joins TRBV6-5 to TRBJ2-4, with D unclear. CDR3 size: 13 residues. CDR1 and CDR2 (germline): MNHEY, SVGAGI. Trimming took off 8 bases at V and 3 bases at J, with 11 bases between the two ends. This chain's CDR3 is CASQLENKNIQYF. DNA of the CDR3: TGTGCCAGCCAATTAGAGAACAAAAACATTCAGTACTTC.